What follows describes a single T cell receptor (beta chain). Its specificity is not known. This record belongs to a study of cytomegalovirus exposure and HLA in healthy donors. Study results and limitations: Reportedly, a later analysis found an Asian-associated ancestry cluster had fewer N-insertions than the roughly 630-donor mean. Researchers had no immune exposure information except CMV serostatus available. Later analysis demonstrated an association between a missense DCLRE1C variant and TCR beta V- and J-gene trimming.

Germline assignment: CDR1 SGHDT and CDR2 YYEEEE. This CDR3 is built from 14 residues. Losses at the gene ends were 0 bases for V and 5 bases for J; bases not matched to a gene: 2. This PCR relied on a set of 60 Vbeta primers and 13 Jbeta primers. Sequenced by immunoSEQ multiplex PCR; TCRdb stores in-frame clones only, minus some. The sample yields approximately 100,000 clones, about 75% seen once. Everyone who donated was a healthy bone marrow donor. The clonotype comes from a male donor in good health and CMV-seropositive. The sequenced sample was PBMCs. V gene TRBV5-6 combines with J gene TRBJ2-1, with 7 bases aligning to TRBD2. CDR3 DNA: TGTGCCAGCAGCTTGGGGCTAGCGGACAATGAGCAGTTCTTC. Translated: CASSLGLADNEQFF.